This T cell receptor beta chain emerged from a study of cytomegalovirus exposure and HLA in healthy donors. General study points: In all likelihood, a cluster of highly shared sequence variants was a sequencing artifact. The analysis excluded some indistinguishable V segments, including TRBV6-2 and TRBV6-3. A later analysis linked a missense DCLRE1C variant to TCR beta V- and J-gene trimming.

The PCR ran on 60 Vbeta and 13 Jbeta primers. Method: immunoSEQ multiplex PCR; TCRdb's copy keeps in-frame clones and lacks some. The table includes tens of thousands of clones, around 80% detected once. Germline-derived CDR1 and CDR2 are SGDLS and YYNGEE. V lost 2 bases and J lost 5; bases outside the gene matches: 9. This CDR3 spans 15 amino acids. Worth noting for this clone: What it recognizes is unknown.

The chain combines TRBV9 with TRBJ2-5; 7 bases fit TRBD2. The source of this sequence is a male donor in good health and CMV-seropositive. Sequencing was performed on PBMCs. CDR3 residues: CASSVRLGGSETQYF. The CDR3 coding sequence is TGTGCCAGCAGCGTTCGTCTCGGGGGGTCGGAGACCCAGTACTTC.